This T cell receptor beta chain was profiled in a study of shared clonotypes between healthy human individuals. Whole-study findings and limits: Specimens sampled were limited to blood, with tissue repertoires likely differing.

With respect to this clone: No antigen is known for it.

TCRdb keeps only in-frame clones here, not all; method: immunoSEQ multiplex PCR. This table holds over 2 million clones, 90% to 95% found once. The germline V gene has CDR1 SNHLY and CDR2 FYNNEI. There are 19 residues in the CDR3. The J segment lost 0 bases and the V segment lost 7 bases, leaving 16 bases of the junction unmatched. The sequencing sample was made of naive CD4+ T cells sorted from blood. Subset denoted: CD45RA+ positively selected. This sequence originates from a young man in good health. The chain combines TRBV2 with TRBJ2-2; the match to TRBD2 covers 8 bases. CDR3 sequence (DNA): TGTGCCAGCACCAAAAGTGTACTAGCGGTATTCGCGAACACCGGGGAGCTGTTTTTT. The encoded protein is CASTKSVLAVFANTGELFF.